This is a list of T cell receptor beta chains from one sample in a study of response to subunit inactivated influenza vaccine. In TCRdb, the RT-PCR reads were re-called with MiXCR into one record per CDR3 protein. The sample holds around 750,000 distinct CDR3 sequences; 21% are singletons and the top ten take 10%. The starting material was PBMCs from blood, obtained roughly 5 days after vaccination. These receptors were collected from a man aged 45-60 years who received an inactivated influenza vaccine. The CDR3 runs from the conserved cysteine through the conserved F or W. The order of the fields is D gene, V gene, J gene, clone size, CDR3 DNA, CDR3 protein. The D gene is left open where the match is weak. Only part of the rows carry a size: once, few, many, or a class if the clone is expanded.

.	TRBV10-2	TRBJ2-7	few	TGCGCCAGCAGGCCTAGCGATTACGAGCAGTACTTC	CASRPSDYEQYF
TRBD1	TRBV20-1	TRBJ2-7	.	TGCAGTGCTAGAAGACAGGGCGACGGATACGAGCAGTACTTC	CSARRQGDGYEQYF
TRBD2	TRBV28	TRBJ2-1	.	TGTGCCAGCAACAAACTGGGACTAGATTTCCCATTTGAGCAGTTCTTC	CASNKLGLDFPFEQFF
.	TRBV20-1	TRBJ1-4	.	TGCAGTGCTAGAAACAGGGCGAATGAAGAACTGTTTTTT	CSARNRANEELFF
TRBD1	TRBV6-1	TRBJ2-7	few	TGTGCCAGCAGTCTCCTAGGACAGGGAAAAGGGGGATCCTACGAGCAGTACTTC	CASSLLGQGKGGSYEQYF
.	TRBV5-5	TRBJ2-4	.	TGTGCCGGCAGCTTGTCTCCAGGAAAGAACATTCAGTACTTC	CAGSLSPGKNIQYF
.	TRBV28	TRBJ2-7	.	TGTGCCAGCACTCCCGGCCGGGACGAGCAGTACTTC	CASTPGRDEQYF
.	TRBV5-1	TRBJ2-2	.	TGCGCCAGCAACGATCGGGATCGCACCGGGGAGCTGTTTTTT	CASNDRDRTGELFF
.	TRBV29-1	TRBJ2-5	many	TGCAGCGTCTCGAAGGACACGGCCGGTGGGACCCAGTACTTC	CSVSKDTAGGTQYF
TRBD2	TRBV20-1	TRBJ2-7	.	TGCAGTGCTAGCTCGCGGACTAGCGGGTCCTACGAGCAGTACTTC	CSASSRTSGSYEQYF
TRBD2	TRBV6-1	TRBJ2-1	.	TGTGCCAGCAGTCGGACTAGCGGGAGTTTAGGGGAGCAGTTCTTC	CASSRTSGSLGEQFF
.	TRBV4-3	TRBJ2-3	.	TGCGCCAGCAGCCAAGAAGGAGGAAGGGCACAGGGTACGCAGTATTTT	CASSQEGGRAQGTQYF
TRBD1	TRBV7-2	TRBJ1-5	few	TGTGCCAGCAGCATCCGGGACAGGGGTGGAAAGCCCCAGCATTTT	CASSIRDRGGKPQHF
TRBD1	TRBV6-5	TRBJ1-3	.	TGTGCCAGCAGTTGGTTCCGGGACAGAGGAACTCCGACGGGAAACACCATATATTTT	CASSWFRDRGTPTGNTIYF
.	TRBV6-5	TRBJ2-3	.	TGTGCCAGCAGTTACTCGGCCAGACTAAACACAGATACGCAGTATTTT	CASSYSARLNTDTQYF
.	TRBV27	TRBJ2-3	few	TGTGCCAGCAGGACTAGTCCTCTTAGAGATACGCAGTATTTT	CASRTSPLRDTQYF
TRBD2	TRBV20-1	TRBJ2-3	.	TGCAGTGCCTCTAGCGGGAGCATAACAGATACGCAGTATTTT	CSASSGSITDTQYF
TRBD1	TRBV12-3/TRBV12-4	TRBJ2-7	.	TGTGCCAGCAGATATGCCGGGACAGGGAGTGTAAGCGAGCAGTACTTC	CASRYAGTGSVSEQYF
.	TRBV29-1	TRBJ1-4	few	TGCAGCGTTGAAAGCCGGACGGATAATGAAAAACTGTTTTTT	CSVESRTDNEKLFF
.	TRBV20-1	TRBJ2-3	.	TGCAGTGCTAGAGGCGCCACCCCCTTCGTCGATACGCAGTATTTT	CSARGATPFVDTQYF
TRBD1	TRBV20-1	TRBJ1-2	few	TGCAGTGACAGACAGGGGCCCGGTGGCTACACCTTC	CSDRQGPGGYTF
TRBD2	TRBV12-3/TRBV12-4	TRBJ2-3	few	TGTGCCAGCAGTCGGACTAGACTTGGTACGCAGTATTTT	CASSRTRLGTQYF
TRBD1	TRBV27	TRBJ2-7	few	TGTGCCAGCAGTTTAGGGACAGGGTTCCTGCAGTACTTC	CASSLGTGFLQYF
TRBD2	TRBV28	TRBJ2-3	few	TGTGCCAGCAATCCGACTAGCCCACCAGGGACAGATACGCAGTATTTT	CASNPTSPPGTDTQYF
TRBD1	TRBV5-1	TRBJ2-2	few	TGCGCCAGCAGCTTTGACAGGGAAGGGGAGCTGTTTTTT	CASSFDREGELFF
.	TRBV18	TRBJ2-3	.	TGTGCCAGCTCACTAAGCAGTGATAGCACAGATACGCAGTATTTT	CASSLSSDSTDTQYF